The 3 T cell receptor beta chains listed next were all sequenced from one sample in a study of human T cells and chemical hapten exposure (dated by TCRdb to the early 2020s). Library creation used RACE. Sequencing relied on a NextSeq 500. Starting from the raw public reads, TCRdb applied fastp trimming at Q25, assembled clones with MiXCR and retained in-frame beta chains. Duplicate CDR3 protein sequences are folded into a single record with the most common DNA and genes. For this sample the table gives 30,000 to 35,000 distinct CDR3 sequences, of which less than 5.5% were detected only once. The top ten hold 9.5% to 15% of the sample. The sample's time point label is to be understood as: healthy volunteer bleed at 6 weeks. Total RNA was extracted from unfractionated whole blood collected in Tempus Blood RNA tubes. Sequencing used whole blood. All receptors come from a human donor in good health. Some clones in this sample may be carry-over from other donors' samples.

This clonotype was counted between two and nine times. The chain has TRBV6-5 and TRBJ1-1, with D unresolved. Germline V gives CDR1 MNHEY, CDR2 SVGAGI. Trimming cost V 6 bases and J 1 base, with 9 bases left between them. The CDR3 length is 13 residues. CDR3 region: CASRSGGNTEAFF. The CDR3, as DNA: TGTGCCAGCAGGAGTGGAGGGAACACTGAAGCTTTCTTT.

This clonotype was detected ten times or more. V and J are TRBV18 and TRBJ2-5; 8 bases fit TRBD2. Germline loops: CDR1 KGHSH, CDR2 LQKENI. The J segment lost 4 bases and the V segment lost 3 bases, leaving 4 bases of the junction unmatched. This CDR3 spans 14 amino acids. This CDR3 reads CASSPSGSGETQYF. The CDR3, as DNA: TGTGCCAGCTCACCGAGCGGGAGCGGAGAGACCCAGTACTTC.

This clonotype appeared a few times. The chain combines TRBV20-1 with TRBJ1-5; D is uncertain. The CDR3 spans 15 residues. Trimming left V 2 bases short and J 1 base short, with 12 bases between. In germline, CDR1 is DFQATT, CDR2 SNEGSKA (reference sequence). CDR3 sequence: CSARSPRSSNQPQHF. The CDR3 region has the DNA TGCAGTGCTAGATCCCCCAGATCGAGCAATCAGCCCCAGCATTTT.